The 32 T cell receptor beta chains given below trace back to one sample, sequenced in a study of human T cells and chemical hapten exposure. Using its own MiXCR run on the RACE reads, TCRdb lists one record per CDR3 protein. The sample lists about 85,000 distinct CDR3 sequences, about 8.5% occurring once. The sample's time point: pre-sensitization, week 0. The treatment here: therapeutic diphenylcyclopropenone sensitization with weekly scalp DPC. Sequencing used whole blood, obtained in connection with sensitization to the hapten diphenylcyclopropenone (DPC). The source is a man aged 35 to 55 with alopecia areata. Some clones in this sample may be carry-over from other donors' samples.

This clonotype was detected a few times. The chain has TRBV27 and TRBJ1-1; D perhaps matches TRBD1 (5 bases). Germline V lookup: CDR1 MNHEY, CDR2 SMNVEV (reference sequence). The CDR3 contains 17 residues. The V end was cut by 0 bases, the J end by 5 bases, with 19 bases between. CDR3 residues: CASSLSILRGASTEAFF. For the CDR3, the DNA is TGTGCCAGCAGTTTATCCATTCTCCGGGGCGCGTCAACTGAAGCTTTCTTT.

The chain is built from TRBV5-1 and TRBJ2-2, with a tentative D call TRBD2 (5 bases). The CDR3 consists of 13 residues. V lost 0 bases to trimming and J lost 8 bases, with 8 bases between them. Germline CDR1 is SGHRS and CDR2 is YFSETQ. The CDR3 loop reads CASSLESGGELFF. Here the CDR3 DNA reads TGCGCCAGCAGCTTGGAGTCGGGAGGGGAGCTGTTTTTT.

CDR3 in amino acids: CASRPGTSANTGELFF. The CDR3 DNA reads TGTGCCAGCAGGCCCGGGACTAGCGCGAACACCGGGGAGCTGTTTTTT. This chain links TRBV6-5 with TRBJ2-2; 10 positions agree with TRBD2. V trimming: 6 bases; J trimming: 0 bases; junction bases outside the gene matches: 4. The CDR3 consists of 16 residues. Germline V gene data show CDR1 as MNHEY and CDR2 as SVGAGI.

In this sample, this clonotype turned up many times. This chain uses TRBV4-3 with TRBJ2-3; the match to TRBD1 covers 7 bases. This CDR3 comprises 16 residues. CDR1 is LGHNA, CDR2 YSLEER, per germline. The V segment lost 0 bases and the J segment 2 bases; nucleotides outside the gene matches: 5. The CDR3 DNA sequence: TGCGCCAGCAGCCAAGAGGGACAGTTTCTCACAGATACGCAGTATTTT. This sequence encodes CASSQEGQFLTDTQYF.

This clonotype has a count of ten or more. This chain joins TRBV4-2 and TRBJ1-4, with D unresolved. Trimming removed 0 bases at V and 8 bases at J, with 10 bases between. The length of the CDR3 is 14 residues. CDR1 and CDR2 (germline): LGHNA, YNFKEQ. CDR3 sequence (DNA): TGTGCCAGCAGCCAAGATAGGAGGACGGAAAAACTGTTTTTT. Encoded protein: CASSQDRRTEKLFF.

The chain employs TRBV6-2 or TRBV6-3 and TRBJ2-3, with D tentatively TRBD2 (6 bases). From germline, CDR1 is MNHEY and CDR2 SVGEGT. V lost 7 bases and J lost 4, with 12 bases in between. CDR3 length equals 13 residues. The CDR3 DNA reads as TGTGCCAGCACTGAGGACTACGCAGATACGCAGTATTTT. It yields the protein CASTEDYADTQYF.

J is TRBJ2-1 and V is TRBV14, with 13 bases aligning to TRBD2. There are 14 residues in the CDR3. Germline loops: CDR1 SGHDN, CDR2 FVKESK. V shed 7 bases and J 7 bases; nucleotides not matched to a gene: 4. The CDR3 DNA reads as TGTGCCAGCAAACTAGCGGGAGGGCCTAATGAGCAGTTCTTC. Translated: CASKLAGGPNEQFF.

This clonotype was counted only a few times. V usage is TRBV19 and J usage is TRBJ2-1; D perhaps matches TRBD2 (6 bases). Trimming took off 3 bases at V and 4 bases at J, with 13 bases between the two ends. Germline CDR1 reads LNHDA; CDR2 reads SQIVND (reference sequence). The CDR3 totals 15 residues. The CDR3 sequence: CASSMSGEEYNEQFF. As DNA, the CDR3 is TGTGCCAGTAGTATGTCGGGAGAAGAGTACAATGAGCAGTTCTTC.

This clonotype was found a few times. The chain uses TRBV29-1 and TRBJ2-7, with D possibly matching TRBD1 (6 bases). This CDR3 contains 12 residues. Germline V gene data show CDR1 as SQVTM and CDR2 as ANQGSEA. The V gene lost 4 bases and the J gene lost 1 base, with 8 bases spanning the gap. The CDR3 DNA follows: TGCAGCGTTGGACAGGTGTCCTACGAGCAGTACTTC. This codes for CSVGQVSYEQYF.

This clonotype was recorded at least ten times. V and J are TRBV15 and TRBJ1-5; 8 nucleotides match TRBD1. Germline V CDR1 and CDR2: LNHNV, YYDKDF (reference sequence). Trimming removed 0 bases from V and 7 bases from J; junction bases left unmatched: 5. This CDR3 is built from 15 residues. DNA for the CDR3: TGTGCCACCAGCAGAGACAGGGGGCCGAAACAGCCCCAGCATTTT. It encodes CATSRDRGPKQPQHF.

This clonotype appeared many times. The V and J genes are TRBV10-3 and TRBJ1-2, with a weak D call TRBD1 (5 bases). The CDR3 extends over 17 amino acids. CDR1 is ENHRY, CDR2 SYGVKD, per germline. Trimming cost V 0 bases and J 5 bases, with 19 bases left between them. The CDR3 here is CAISESYLTVNHYGYTF. CDR3 sequence (DNA): TGTGCCATCAGTGAGTCCTACCTGACAGTTAATCATTATGGCTACACCTTC.

This clonotype was picked up a small number of times. The rearrangement joins TRBV6-5 to TRBJ1-3; 8 nucleotides align to TRBD1. The CDR3 extends over 15 amino acids. Germline CDR1 is MNHEY and CDR2 is SVGAGI. J lost 0 bases, V lost 8 bases, and 6 bases had no gene match. The CDR3: CASESGGFSGNTIYF. The CDR3 nucleotides read TGTGCCAGCGAGTCAGGGGGCTTCTCTGGAAACACCATATATTTT.

The rearrangement joins TRBV29-1 to TRBJ2-1; TRBD1 agrees at 8 bases. The CDR3 is made up of 15 amino acids. Unmatched junction bases numbered 3, after V lost 0 bases and J lost 2 bases. CDR1 is SQVTM, CDR2 ANQGSEA, per germline. Here the CDR3 DNA reads TGCAGCGTTGAAGATTCGACAGGGGCCTACAATGAGCAGTTCTTC. Its translation: CSVEDSTGAYNEQFF.

In its sample, this clonotype was seen many times. V gene TRBV29-1 combines with J gene TRBJ1-2; no reliable D call. The germline V gene has CDR1 SQVTM and CDR2 ANQGSEA. V lost 0 bases to trimming and J lost 2 bases, with 7 bases between them. The CDR3 runs 13 residues. Here the CDR3 DNA reads TGCAGCGTTGAAGATTTGGGAAACTATGGCTACACCTTC. This translates into CSVEDLGNYGYTF. The full variable domain, completed using reference TRBV29-1 and TRBJ1-2, is SAVISQKPSRDICQRGTSLTIQCQVDSQVTMMFWYRQQPGQSLTLIATANQGSEATYESGFVIDKFPISRPNLTFSTLTVSNMSPEDSSIYLCSVEDLGNYGYTFGSGTRLTVV.

A few counts support this clonotype. The chain uses TRBV5-1 and TRBJ2-5; TRBD2 matches at 9 bases. CDR3 length: 16 amino acids. Looked up from germline, CDR1 is SGHRS and CDR2 is YFSETQ. Trimming removed 4 bases from V and 5 bases from J; junction bases left unmatched: 12. CDR3 in DNA: TGCGCCAGCAGCCCGACTAGCGGCCCAACGGAGGAGACCCAGTACTTC. Translating gives CASSPTSGPTEETQYF.

This clonotype was detected only a few times. This chain uses TRBV19 with TRBJ2-1; TRBD2 is a possible D gene (5 bases). Trimming took 6 bases from V and 6 from J, leaving 9 bases between them. CDR3 length equals 12 residues. From germline, CDR1 is LNHDA and CDR2 SQIVND (reference sequence). DNA for the CDR3: TGTGCCAGTAGCATCGGAGGCAATGAGCAGTTCTTC. Its translation: CASSIGGNEQFF.

The CDR3 bases are TGTGCCAGCAGCACAACAGATAGCAATCAGCCCCAGCATTTT. Residues: CASSTTDSNQPQHF. The J gene is TRBJ1-5, the V gene TRBV4-2; D is undetermined. The CDR3 covers 14 residues. The V end lost 5 bases, the J end lost 0 bases, and 8 bases lay between the germline ends. Germline V gene lookup returns CDR1 LGHNA and CDR2 YNFKEQ.

This clonotype was seen repeatedly, ten times or more. The DNA for the CDR3 is TGTGCCAGCAGCCGGGGACTGTTGCCCAACAATGAGCAGTTCTTC. This encodes CASSRGLLPNNEQFF. The chain uses TRBV11-1 and TRBJ2-1; TRBD2 is a possible D gene (6 bases). The CDR3 loop spans 15 amino acids. The V gene lost 5 bases and the J gene lost 5 bases, with 16 bases spanning the gap. Germline CDR1 is SGHAT and CDR2 is FQDESV (reference sequence).

The J gene is TRBJ2-2, the V gene TRBV29-1; D assignment may be TRBD1 or TRBD2 (5 bases each). CDR1 is SQVTM and CDR2 is ANQGSEA in the germline V gene. This CDR3 has 13 amino acids. V was trimmed by 4 bases and J by 2 bases, leaving 8 bases between them. CDR3 in DNA: TGCAGCGTTGCGGGACGCAACACCGGGGAGCTGTTTTTT. It is translated as CSVAGRNTGELFF.

This chain links TRBV27 with TRBJ2-7, with D possibly being TRBD2 (5 bases). Germline V gene sequence: CDR1 MNHEY, CDR2 SMNVEV (reference sequence). This CDR3 contains 13 residues. V was trimmed by 4 bases and J by 1 base, leaving 8 bases between them. CDR3 sequence: CASSSGISYEQYF. The CDR3, as DNA: TGTGCCAGCAGTTCGGGGATTTCCTACGAGCAGTACTTC.

This clonotype was picked up a small number of times. J is TRBJ1-2 and V is TRBV19; a weak D match, TRBD1 (5 bases). The CDR3 sequence is 17 residues long. Trimming pared 3 bases from V and 4 bases from J, leaving 21 bases between. The V gene's germline CDR1 is LNHDA and CDR2 SQIVND (reference sequence). CDR3 residues: CASSMIGEQALFYGYTF. The CDR3 DNA is TGTGCCAGTAGTATGATCGGTGAACAGGCGTTATTCTATGGCTACACCTTC.

Remarks on this clonotype: Relative to the germline gene, one junction end is altered; a read error may explain this. The chain uses TRBV7-7 and TRBJ2-2, with 7 nucleotides matching TRBD2. CDR1 is SSHAT and CDR2 is FNYEAQ in the germline V gene (reference sequence). This CDR3 comprises 15 residues. The CDR3 loop is CASSPAGLGTGELFF. The CDR3 region has the DNA TGTGCTAGCAGCCCAGCGGGGTTGGGCACCGGGGAGCTGTTTTTT.

The V call is TRBV28, the J call TRBJ2-2; perhaps D is TRBD1 or TRBD2 (5 bases each). This CDR3 region has 15 residues. CDR1 MDHEN and CDR2 SYDVKM come from the germline V gene. V lost 1 base to trimming and J lost 4 bases, with 10 bases between them. In DNA form, the CDR3 reads TGTGCCAGCAGTTTATTACGGGGCCCCACCGGGGAGCTGTTTTTT. Residues: CASSLLRGPTGELFF.

This clonotype has just a few counts. The rearrangement links TRBV10-3 to TRBJ2-1; 11 positions match TRBD2. Germline V gene lookup returns CDR1 ENHRY and CDR2 SYGVKD. The CDR3 totals 14 residues. V lost 8 bases, J lost 6 bases, and 6 bases stayed unmatched. The CDR3 DNA sequence: TGTGCCATCTCGAAGACTAGCGGGACCAATGAGCAGTTCTTC. It codes for CAISKTSGTNEQFF.

In this sample, this clonotype turned up a few times. The rearrangement uses TRBV7-2 and TRBJ2-7, with 8 bases lining up with TRBD1. J was trimmed by 7 bases and V by 3 bases; bases with no gene match: 5. The CDR3 consists of 13 residues. Germline loops: CDR1 SGHTA, CDR2 FQGNSA. The CDR3 DNA sequence: TGTGCCAGCAGCTTTCAGGGGGCAGGGGAGCAGTACTTC. Protein product: CASSFQGAGEQYF.

In its sample, this clonotype was seen a few times. The chain uses TRBV10-3 and TRBJ1-2; 7 nucleotides line up with TRBD1. This CDR3 region has 13 residues. Germline trimming cut 5 bases from V and 3 bases from J; bases unmatched to any gene: 3. Germline CDR1 is ENHRY and CDR2 is SYGVKD. CDR3 sequence reads: CAISSTGDYGYTF. The CDR3 bases are TGTGCCATCAGTTCAACAGGGGACTATGGCTACACCTTC.

The genes are TRBV29-1 and TRBJ2-1; D not resolved. The CDR3 is 13 amino acids. V lost 8 bases to trimming and J lost 0 bases, with 11 bases between them. Germline loops: CDR1 SQVTM, CDR2 ANQGSEA. The CDR3 region has the DNA TGCAGCCTACAACACAGCTCCTACAATGAGCAGTTCTTC. This sequence encodes CSLQHSSYNEQFF.

The V and J genes are TRBV5-5 and TRBJ1-6; 9 bases align to TRBD1. The J segment lost 7 bases and the V segment lost 4 bases, leaving 9 bases of the junction unmatched. Germline values: CDR1 SGHKS, CDR2 YYEKEE (reference sequence). The CDR3 is 16 amino acids. The CDR3 region is CASSLQGAVINSPLHF. CDR3 sequence (DNA): TGTGCCAGCAGCCTACAGGGGGCGGTTATAAATTCACCCCTCCACTTT.

The sample holds a few counts of this clonotype. The V gene is TRBV7-9, the J gene TRBJ2-5, with D possibly being TRBD1 or TRBD2 (6 bases each). The ends were cut back, 3 bases at V and 5 bases at J, with 10 bases in the middle. This CDR3 spans 13 amino acids. Germline V gene lookup returns CDR1 SEHNR and CDR2 FQNEAQ (reference sequence). Written as DNA, the CDR3 is TGTGCCAGCAGCTTCCAGGGGAGGGAGACCCAGTACTTC. Translation gives CASSFQGRETQYF.

The chain has TRBV6-2 or TRBV6-3 and TRBJ2-7, with D uncertain. Trimming cost V 5 bases and J 1 base, with 6 bases left between them. In germline, CDR1 is MNHEY, CDR2 SVGEGT. The CDR3 runs to 12 residues. In DNA form, the CDR3 reads TGTGCCAGCAGTCCCAGATCCTACGAGCAGTACGTC. This sequence encodes CASSPRSYEQYV.

This clonotype was seen only a few times. The rearrangement joins TRBV6-2 or TRBV6-3 to TRBJ1-5, with TRBD1 matching over 8 bases. Germline V gene lookup returns CDR1 MNHEY and CDR2 SVGEGT. V shed 0 bases, J shed 0 bases, and the junction held 1 base outside the gene matches. This CDR3 region has 16 residues. Written as DNA, the CDR3 is TGTGCCAGCAGTTACTCGACAGGGGATAGCAATCAGCCCCAGCATTTT. It translates to CASSYSTGDSNQPQHF.

This clonotype was recorded at least ten times. The chain couples TRBV5-1 to TRBJ2-7; 9 bases are shared with TRBD2. CDR1 and CDR2 from the germline V gene are SGHRS and YFSETQ. V was pared by 4 bases and J by 4 bases, with 12 bases of the junction left unmatched. This CDR3 spans 16 amino acids. CDR3 protein: CASSLMPSREGYEQYV. The CDR3 region has the DNA TGCGCCAGCAGCCTGATGCCCTCGCGGGAGGGTTACGAGCAGTACGTC.